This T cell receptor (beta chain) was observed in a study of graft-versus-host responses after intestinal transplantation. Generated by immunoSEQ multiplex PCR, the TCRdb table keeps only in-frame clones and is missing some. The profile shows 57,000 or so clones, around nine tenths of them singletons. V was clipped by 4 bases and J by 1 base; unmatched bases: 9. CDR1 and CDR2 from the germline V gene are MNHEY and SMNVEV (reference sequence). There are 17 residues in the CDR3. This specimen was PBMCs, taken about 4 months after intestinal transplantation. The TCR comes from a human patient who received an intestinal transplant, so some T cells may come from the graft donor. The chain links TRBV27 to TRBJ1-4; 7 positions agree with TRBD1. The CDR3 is CASSSKKGALTNEKLFF. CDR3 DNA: TGTGCCAGCAGTTCAAAAAAGGGGGCGCTAACTAATGAAAAACTGTTTTTT.